The clone carrying this TCR beta chain was counted only a few times. Its cognate antigen is unknown. Germline-derived CDR1 and CDR2 are SGDLS and YYNGEE. The germline V and J ends were trimmed by 3 bases and 5 bases, with 11 bases remaining between them. The CDR3 length is 13 residues. The sample belongs to a study of T cells in Graves' hyperthyroidism and ophthalmopathy. Study-level points and caveats: For ophthalmopathy, model prediction preceded onset by a median roughly 5.9 months.

It was RNA transcripts that yielded the amplified TCR beta CDR3 regions. First-round RT-PCR of the TCR CDR3 relied on the HTBI primer set. MiXCR, run by TCRdb on the multiplex PCR reads, gives a single entry per CDR3 protein. The table includes roughly 800,000 distinct CDR3 sequences, about 38% detected once. Patients having uncontrolled infection, another autoimmune disease, pregnancy or lactation were not included. Fresh peripheral blood, around 11 ml of it, supplied the PBMCs. Material: blood. The origin of this receptor is a man aged 18 to 35 with Graves' hyperthyroidism. This rearrangement joins TRBV9 to TRBJ1-1; no reliable D call. The CDR3 DNA is TGTGCCAGCAGCGCCGTCCAGGAAACTGAAGCTTTCTTT. Its protein product is CASSAVQETEAFF.